The next 10 T cell receptor beta chains were all read from a single sample in a study of tumor and adjacent non-tumor tissue in lung cancer. TCRbeta libraries were built with three rounds of nested PCR, modified from ARM-PCR. TCRdb used MiXCR to reprocess the multiplex PCR reads, holding one entry per CDR3 protein. In the table there are fewer than 150,000 distinct CDR3 sequences, 66% of which are singletons. This sample's RNA came from whole unsorted tissue. Sequencing was carried out using lung tumor tissue. These receptors were taken from a man in his fifties or sixties with small cell lung cancer.

A few counts support this clonotype. The V gene is TRBV29-1, the J gene TRBJ2-6, with 7 bases matching TRBD2. The germline CDR1 and CDR2 sequences are SQVTM and ANQGSEA. The V and J ends lost 4 bases and 1 base, in that order; junction bases with no gene match: 10. The CDR3 runs 17 residues. The CDR3 DNA is TGCAGCGTTGGGGGGGGAGAACTGACGTCTGGGGCCAACGTCCTGACTTTC. This gives the protein CSVGGGELTSGANVLTF. Together with reference TRBV29-1 and TRBJ2-6, the CDR3 gives the full variable domain: SAVISQKPSRDICQRGTSLTIQCQVDSQVTMMFWYRQQPGQSLTLIATANQGSEATYESGFVIDKFPISRPNLTFSTLTVSNMSPEDSSIYLCSVGGGELTSGANVLTFGAGSRLTVL.

Concerning this clonotype: Since a much larger clone is just one base distant, this may be a read error. This chain links TRBV6-6 with TRBJ1-4; tentatively, D is TRBD1 (6 bases). The CDR3 sequence is 14 residues long. Germline CDR1 reads MNHNY; CDR2 reads SVGAGI (reference sequence). Deletions cut 11 bases from V and 7 bases from J, with 20 bases between. CDR3 sequence reads: CASGRGPASEKLFF. CDR3 DNA: TGTGCCTCGGGGCGGGGGCCGGCGAGTGAAAAACTGTTTTTT.

A few counts support this clonotype. This chain links TRBV29-1 with TRBJ1-4; the D gene is possibly TRBD1 (5 bases). The CDR3 loop spans 14 amino acids. Germline V CDR1 and CDR2: SQVTM, ANQGSEA. V shed 2 bases and J shed 5 bases, with 12 bases lying between them. The CDR3 protein is CSVEIMRGNEKLFF. In DNA form, the CDR3 reads TGCAGCGTTGAAATAATGAGGGGCAATGAAAAACTGTTTTTT.

For this clonotype: Without the conserved terminal phenylalanine or tryptophan, this CDR3 likely stems from a read error. CDR3 sequence reads: CASGLDLYTEAFL. The DNA of the CDR3 is TGTGCCAGCGGCTTAGACCTTTACACTGAAGCTTTCCTT. The V gene is TRBV11-2, the J gene TRBJ1-1; no clear D. Looked up from germline, CDR1 is SGHAT and CDR2 is FQNNGV. CDR3 length: 13 residues.

This clonotype occurred a few times. The chain employs TRBV11-2 and TRBJ2-7; no reliable D call. Germline V gene data show CDR1 as SGHAT and CDR2 as FQNNGV. Trimming removed 5 bases at V and 10 bases at J, with 15 bases between. The CDR3 has 12 amino acids. DNA of the CDR3: TGTGCCAGCAGCCAAACCGGATTAGGACAGTACTTC. This translates into CASSQTGLGQYF.

The gene calls are TRBV11-2 and TRBJ2-7; possible D gene TRBD1, 6 bases. CDR1 and CDR2 (germline): SGHAT, FQNNGV. This CDR3 comprises 14 residues. V was trimmed by 3 bases and J by 7 bases, leaving 16 bases between them. In DNA, the CDR3 is TGTGCCAGCAGCTTTACTAGGGGGAGTGGTGAGCAGTACTTC. This translates into CASSFTRGSGEQYF.

The count of this clonotype is one. An end of the junction differs from the germline gene, which may be a read error. The chain links TRBV20-1 to TRBJ2-1, with D possibly matching TRBD1 (6 bases). The CDR3 consists of 14 residues. CDR1 is DFQATT, CDR2 SNEGSKA, per germline (reference sequence). The CDR3 region is CSTRESGTTNEQFF. The DNA of the CDR3 is TGCAGTACTAGAGAGTCGGGGACAACGAATGAGCAGTTCTTC.

This clonotype has just a few counts. The V and J genes are TRBV12-5 and TRBJ2-1; TRBD2 agrees at 10 bases. CDR3 length: 16 amino acids. V was pared by 6 bases and J by 0 bases, with 5 bases of the junction left unmatched. Germline CDR1 is LGHNT and CDR2 is FRNRAP. The CDR3 coding sequence is TGTGCTAGTGGGAAGCAGCGGGAGGGCTCCTACAATGAGCAGTTCTTC. As protein: CASGKQREGSYNEQFF. Full variable domain (remainder filled in from reference TRBV12-5 and TRBJ2-1): DARVTQTPRHKVTEMGQEVTMRCQPILGHNTVFWYRQTMMQGLELLAYFRNRAPLDDSGMPKDRFSAEMPDATLATLKIQPSEPRDSAVYFCASGKQREGSYNEQFFGPGTRLTVL.

A remark on this clonotype: At one end the junction does not follow the germline gene, possibly because of a read error. The J gene is TRBJ2-2, the V gene TRBV11-2; 9 positions agree with TRBD2. CDR3 length equals 17 residues. CDR1 and CDR2 (germline): SGHAT, FQNNGV. CDR3 DNA sequence: TGTGCCAGCAGCCCCTACTTGACTAGCGGTTGCACCGGTGAGCTGTTTTTT. Protein sequence: CASSPYLTSGCTGELFF.

This chain connects TRBV6-1 to TRBJ2-7; either TRBD1 or TRBD2 may supply D (6 bases each). This CDR3 has 12 residues. CDR1 MNHNS and CDR2 SASEGT come from the germline V gene. The CDR3 DNA follows: TGTGCAAACAGTGAAGGGGGGCGGGATCAGTACTTC. It translates to CANSEGGRDQYF.